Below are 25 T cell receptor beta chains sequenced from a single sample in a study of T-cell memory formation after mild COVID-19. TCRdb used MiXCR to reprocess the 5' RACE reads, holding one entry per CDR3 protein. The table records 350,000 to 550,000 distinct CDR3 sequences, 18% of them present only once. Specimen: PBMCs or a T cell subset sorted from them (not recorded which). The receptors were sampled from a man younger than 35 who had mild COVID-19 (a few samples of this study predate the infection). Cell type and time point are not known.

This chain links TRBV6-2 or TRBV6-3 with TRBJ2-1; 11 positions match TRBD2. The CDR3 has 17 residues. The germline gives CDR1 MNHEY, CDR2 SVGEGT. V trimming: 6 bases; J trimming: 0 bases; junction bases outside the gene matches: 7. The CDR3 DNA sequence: TGTGCCAGCAGCTCTAGACTAGCGGGGAGCTCCTACAATGAGCAGTTCTTC. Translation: CASSSRLAGSSYNEQFF.

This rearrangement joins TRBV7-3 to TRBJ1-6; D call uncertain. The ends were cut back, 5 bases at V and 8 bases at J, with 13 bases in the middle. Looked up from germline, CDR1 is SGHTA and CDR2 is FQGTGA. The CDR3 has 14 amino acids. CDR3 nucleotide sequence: TGTGCCAGCAGCCTCACCCTACGAGATTCACCCCTCCACTTT. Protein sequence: CASSLTLRDSPLHF.

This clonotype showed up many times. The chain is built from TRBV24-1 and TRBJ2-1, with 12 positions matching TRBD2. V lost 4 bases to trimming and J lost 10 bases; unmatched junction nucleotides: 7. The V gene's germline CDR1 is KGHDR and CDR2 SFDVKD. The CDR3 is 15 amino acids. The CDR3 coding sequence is TGTGCCACCAGTGAGGGACTAGCGGGTATCCGGGAGCAGTTCTTC. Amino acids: CATSEGLAGIREQFF.

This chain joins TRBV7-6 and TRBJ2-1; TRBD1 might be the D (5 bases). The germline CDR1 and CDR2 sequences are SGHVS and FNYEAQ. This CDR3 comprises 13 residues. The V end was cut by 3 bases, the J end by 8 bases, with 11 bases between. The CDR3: CASSFLGRDEQFF. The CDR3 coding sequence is TGTGCCAGCAGCTTTTTGGGCAGGGATGAGCAGTTCTTC.

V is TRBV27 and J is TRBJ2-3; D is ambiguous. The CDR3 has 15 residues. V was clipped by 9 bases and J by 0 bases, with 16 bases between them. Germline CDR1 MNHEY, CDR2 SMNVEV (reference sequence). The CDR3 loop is CASCVTGFSTDTQYF. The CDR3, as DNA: TGTGCCAGTTGCGTTACCGGGTTTAGCACAGATACGCAGTATTTT.

CDR3 sequence: CASSRLAGRETQYF. The CDR3 DNA sequence: TGCGCCAGCAGCCGACTAGCGGGGAGGGAGACCCAGTACTTC. The chain joins TRBV5-1 to TRBJ2-5; TRBD2 aligns across 11 bases. CDR1 and CDR2 (germline): SGHRS, YFSETQ. Trimming took 4 bases from V and 5 from J; bases not matched to a gene: 4. This CDR3 has 14 amino acids. The whole variable domain, filled in from reference TRBV5-1 and TRBJ2-5, reads KAGVTQTPRYLIKTRGQQVTLSCSPISGHRSVSWYQQTPGQGLQFLFEYFSETQRNKGNFPGRFSGRQFSNSRSEMNVSTLELGDSALYLCASSRLAGRETQYFGPGTRLLVL.

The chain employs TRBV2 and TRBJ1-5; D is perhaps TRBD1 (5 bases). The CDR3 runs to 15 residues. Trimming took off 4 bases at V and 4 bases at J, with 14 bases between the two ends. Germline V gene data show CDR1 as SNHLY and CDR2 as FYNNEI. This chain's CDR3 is CASSARDGPNQPQHF. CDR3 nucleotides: TGTGCCAGCAGTGCTAGGGACGGTCCAAATCAGCCCCAGCATTTT.

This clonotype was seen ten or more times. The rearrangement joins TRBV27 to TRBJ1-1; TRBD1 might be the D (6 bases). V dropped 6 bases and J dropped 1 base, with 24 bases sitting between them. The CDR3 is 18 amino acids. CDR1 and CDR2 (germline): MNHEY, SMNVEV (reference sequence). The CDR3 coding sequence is TGTGCCAGCAGATCTTCACGCTGGAGCAGGGGAGGGAACACTGAAGCTTTCTTT. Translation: CASRSSRWSRGGNTEAFF.

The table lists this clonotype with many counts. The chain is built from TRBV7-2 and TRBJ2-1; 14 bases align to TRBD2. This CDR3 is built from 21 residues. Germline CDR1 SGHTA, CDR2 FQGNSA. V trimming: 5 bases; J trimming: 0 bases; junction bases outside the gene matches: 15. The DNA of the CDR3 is TGTGCCAGCAGCCAATACCTCCCGGGACTAGCGGGGGTTGACTCCTACAATGAGCAGTTCTTC. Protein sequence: CASSQYLPGLAGVDSYNEQFF.

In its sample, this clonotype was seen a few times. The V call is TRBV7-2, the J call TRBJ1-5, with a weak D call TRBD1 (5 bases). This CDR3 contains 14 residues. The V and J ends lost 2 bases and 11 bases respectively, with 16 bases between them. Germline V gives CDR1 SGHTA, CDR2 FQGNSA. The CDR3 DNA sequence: TGTGCCAGCAGCTTAAGGGACCCGCACTCGGCCCAGCATTTT. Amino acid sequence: CASSLRDPHSAQHF.

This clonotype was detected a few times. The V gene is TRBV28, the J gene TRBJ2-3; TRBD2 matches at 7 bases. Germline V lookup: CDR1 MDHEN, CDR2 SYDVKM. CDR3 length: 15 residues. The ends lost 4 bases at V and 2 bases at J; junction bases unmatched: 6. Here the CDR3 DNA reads TGTGCCAGCAGTTCCCTAGCGGCTTACACAGATACGCAGTATTTT. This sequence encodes CASSSLAAYTDTQYF.

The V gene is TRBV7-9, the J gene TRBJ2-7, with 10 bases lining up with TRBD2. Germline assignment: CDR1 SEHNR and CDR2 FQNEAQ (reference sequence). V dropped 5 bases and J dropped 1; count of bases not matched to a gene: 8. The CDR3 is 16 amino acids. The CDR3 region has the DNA TGTGCCAGCAGCCCCTTGCCTAGCGGGGGATCCTACGAGCAGTACTTC. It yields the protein CASSPLPSGGSYEQYF.

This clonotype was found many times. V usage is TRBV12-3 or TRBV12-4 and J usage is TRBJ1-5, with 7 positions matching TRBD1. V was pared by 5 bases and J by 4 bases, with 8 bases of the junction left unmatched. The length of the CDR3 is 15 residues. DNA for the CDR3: TGTGCCAGCAGTCAACAGGGGACGGGGAATCAGCCCCAGCATTTT. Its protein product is CASSQQGTGNQPQHF.

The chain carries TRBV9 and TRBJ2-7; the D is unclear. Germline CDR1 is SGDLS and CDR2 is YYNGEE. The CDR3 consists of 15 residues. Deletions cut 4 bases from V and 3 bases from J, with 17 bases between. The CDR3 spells CASSKGVGELYEQYF. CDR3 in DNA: TGTGCCAGCAGCAAAGGTGTGGGTGAGCTCTACGAGCAGTACTTC. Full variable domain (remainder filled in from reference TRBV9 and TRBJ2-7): DSGVTQTPKHLITATGQRVTLRCSPRSGDLSVYWYQQSLDQGLQFLIQYYNGEERAKGNILERFSAQQFPDLHSELNLSSLELGDSALYFCASSKGVGELYEQYFGPGTRLTVT.

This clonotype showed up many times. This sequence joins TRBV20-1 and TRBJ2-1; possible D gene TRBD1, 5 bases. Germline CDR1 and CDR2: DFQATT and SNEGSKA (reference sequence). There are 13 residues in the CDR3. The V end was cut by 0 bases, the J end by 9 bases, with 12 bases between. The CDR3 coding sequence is TGCAGTGCTAGAGATGGGGCAGGGCTTGAGCAGTTCTTC. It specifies CSARDGAGLEQFF.

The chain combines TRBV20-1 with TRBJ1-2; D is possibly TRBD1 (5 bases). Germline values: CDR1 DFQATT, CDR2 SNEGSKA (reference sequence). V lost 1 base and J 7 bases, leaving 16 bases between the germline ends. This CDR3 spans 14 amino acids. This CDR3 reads CSARGMTVYGGYTF. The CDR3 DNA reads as TGCAGTGCTAGAGGAATGACAGTGTATGGTGGCTACACCTTC.

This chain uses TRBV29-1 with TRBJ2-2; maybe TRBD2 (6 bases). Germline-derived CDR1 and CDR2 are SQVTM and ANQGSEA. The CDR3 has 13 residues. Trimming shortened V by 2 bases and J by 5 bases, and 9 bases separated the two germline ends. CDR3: CSVEPGLTGELFF. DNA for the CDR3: TGCAGCGTTGAACCAGGACTAACCGGGGAGCTGTTTTTT.

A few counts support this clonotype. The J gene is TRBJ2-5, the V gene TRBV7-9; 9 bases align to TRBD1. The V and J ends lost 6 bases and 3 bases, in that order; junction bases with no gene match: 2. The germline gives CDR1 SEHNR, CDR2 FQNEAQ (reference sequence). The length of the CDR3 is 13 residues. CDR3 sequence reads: CASRDRGEETQYF. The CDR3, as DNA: TGTGCCAGCAGAGACAGGGGGGAAGAGACCCAGTACTTC. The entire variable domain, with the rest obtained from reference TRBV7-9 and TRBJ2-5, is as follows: DTGVSQNPRHKITKRGQNVTFRCDPISEHNRLYWYRQTLGQGPEFLTYFQNEAQLEKSRLLSDRFSAERPKGSFSTLEIQRTEQGDSAMYLCASRDRGEETQYFGPGTRLLVL.

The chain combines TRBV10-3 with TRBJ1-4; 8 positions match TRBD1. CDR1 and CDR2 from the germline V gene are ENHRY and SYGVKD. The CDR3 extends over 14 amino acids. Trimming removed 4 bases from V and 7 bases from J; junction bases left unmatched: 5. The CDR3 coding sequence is TGTGCCATCAGTGCGGACAGGGTGGGTGAAAAACTGTTTTTT. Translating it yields CAISADRVGEKLFF.

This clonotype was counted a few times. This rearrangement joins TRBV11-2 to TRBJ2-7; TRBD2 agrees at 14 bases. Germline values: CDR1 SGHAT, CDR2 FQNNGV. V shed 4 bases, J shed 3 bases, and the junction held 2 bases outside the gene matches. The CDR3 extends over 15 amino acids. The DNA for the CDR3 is TGTGCCAGCAGCTGGACTAGCGGGGGGAGCTACGAGCAGTACGTC. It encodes CASSWTSGGSYEQYV.

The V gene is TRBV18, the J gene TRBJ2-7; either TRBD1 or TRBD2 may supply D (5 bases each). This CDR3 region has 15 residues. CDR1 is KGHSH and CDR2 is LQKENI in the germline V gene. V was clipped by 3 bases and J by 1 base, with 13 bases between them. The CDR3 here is CASSPGVAESYEQYF. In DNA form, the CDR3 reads TGTGCCAGCTCACCGGGGGTTGCGGAGTCCTACGAGCAGTACTTC.

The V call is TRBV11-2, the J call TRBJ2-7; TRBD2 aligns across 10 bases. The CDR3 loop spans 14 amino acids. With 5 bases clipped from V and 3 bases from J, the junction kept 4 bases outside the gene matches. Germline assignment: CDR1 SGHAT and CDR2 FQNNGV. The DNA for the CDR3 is TGTGCCAGCAGCCCTCGGACTAGCGGCTACGAGCAGTACTTC. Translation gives CASSPRTSGYEQYF.

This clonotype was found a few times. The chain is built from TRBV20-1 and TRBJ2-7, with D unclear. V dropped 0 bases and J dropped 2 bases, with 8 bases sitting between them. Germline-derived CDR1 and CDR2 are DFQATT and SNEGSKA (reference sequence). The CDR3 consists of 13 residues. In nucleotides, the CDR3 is TGCAGTGCTAGAGAAACCCTTACCTACGAGCAGTACGTC. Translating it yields CSARETLTYEQYV.

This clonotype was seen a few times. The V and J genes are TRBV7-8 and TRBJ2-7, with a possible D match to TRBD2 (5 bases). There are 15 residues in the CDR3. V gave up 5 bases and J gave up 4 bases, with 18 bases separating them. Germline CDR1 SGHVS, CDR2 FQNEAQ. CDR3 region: CASSLEEGTAYEQYF. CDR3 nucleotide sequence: TGTGCCAGCAGCCTAGAAGAGGGAACGGCTTACGAGCAGTACTTC.

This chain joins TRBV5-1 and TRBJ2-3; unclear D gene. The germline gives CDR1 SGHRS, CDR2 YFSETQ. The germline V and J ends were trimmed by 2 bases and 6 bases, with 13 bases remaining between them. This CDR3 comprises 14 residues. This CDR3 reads CASSLIPPPDTQYF. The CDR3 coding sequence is TGCGCCAGCAGCTTAATCCCCCCGCCGGATACGCAGTATTTT.